This TCR beta chain was recovered during a study of shared T cell receptors in the human thymus. Trimming at V came to 3 bases and at J to 7 bases, leaving 7 bases not matched to a gene. The CDR3 consists of 14 residues. Per germline, CDR1 LNHDA and CDR2 SQIVND (reference sequence). TCRdb's copy holds only in-frame clones and misses some; the assay was immunoSEQ multiplex PCR. The repertoire holds just under 550,000 clones, around 78% seen once, with 0.013% in the top ten. The same sample was also studied in work on human thymus T cells. That source adds: All donors were healthy Finnish infants who were undergoing corrective surgery to treat congenital heart defects. Corrective cardiac operations yielded the resected thymus tissue. Related research described thymic repertoires that were highly overlapping among unrelated individuals.

Sequencing was done on a sample of thymocytes. The gene calls are TRBV19 and TRBJ2-7; 9 nucleotides align to TRBD2. The receptor was isolated from a boy younger than two with a congenital heart defect. CDR3 sequence reads: CASSILAGASEQYF. CDR3 nucleotides: TGTGCCAGTAGTATCTTAGCGGGGGCATCGGAGCAGTACTTC.